The clone carrying this T cell receptor (beta chain) was seen once. This specimen comes from a study of blood T cell repertoires in COVID-19. Produced via immunoSEQ multiplex PCR; TCRdb's table is partial and in-frame only. The sample lists 200,000 to 250,000 clones, roughly 81% occurring once. CDR1 GTSNPN and CDR2 SVGIG come from the germline V gene (reference sequence). The CDR3 is 21 amino acids. The V and J ends lost 0 bases and 0 bases, in that order; junction bases with no gene match: 18. The chain is built from TRBV30 and TRBJ1-3; 9 bases align to TRBD1. This TCR was sampled from a woman in her fifties or sixties with active or convalescent COVID-19. Sequencing input: peripheral blood. The CDR3 is CAWSVPNQGQGLASSGNTIYF. The CDR3 DNA reads TGTGCCTGGAGTGTACCCAACCAAGGACAGGGGTTAGCCTCCTCTGGAAACACCATATATTTT.